The 27 T cell receptor beta chains below all came from one sample that was sequenced in a study of blood T cell repertoires in COVID-19. Data came from immunoSEQ multiplex PCR; TCRdb stores just in-frame clones and leaves some out. This sample has roughly 74,000 clones, with 80% to 90% found just once. The sequenced material came from PBMCs or T cells enriched from blood (not recorded which). These receptors all stem from a woman between 45 and 60 years old with acute COVID-19.

V is TRBV6-2 or TRBV6-3 and J is TRBJ1-2; 8 bases are a match to TRBD1. Germline-derived CDR1 and CDR2 are MNHEY and SVGEGT. The junction had 6 bases not matched to a gene; V was cut back by 2 bases and J by 4 bases. This CDR3 has 15 residues. CDR3 nucleotides: TGTGCCAGCAGTTACGTCCAGGGGGCCGGCTATGGCTACACCTTC. It specifies CASSYVQGAGYGYTF.

The chain links TRBV9 to TRBJ2-3; 12 bases match TRBD1. Germline trimming cut 4 bases from V and 5 bases from J; bases unmatched to any gene: 17. There are 19 residues in the CDR3. CDR1 and CDR2 (germline): SGDLS, YYNGEE. This chain's CDR3 is CASSPSHPGTGGILDTQYF. The CDR3 nucleotides are TGTGCCAGCAGCCCATCCCATCCCGGGACAGGGGGCATTTTAGATACGCAGTATTTT.

The rearrangement joins TRBV12-3 or TRBV12-4 to TRBJ1-1; D remains ambiguous. With 6 bases removed from V and 10 bases from J, the gap between germline ends came to 18 bases. The CDR3 loop spans 13 amino acids. CDR3 DNA: TGTGCCAGCAGCCCCCAGGAGGAGCGGGGAGCTTTCTTT. Amino acids: CASSPQEERGAFF.

The V call is TRBV18, the J call TRBJ2-1, with 12 positions matching TRBD1. The germline CDR1 and CDR2 sequences are KGHSH and LQKENI. The V segment lost 3 bases and the J segment 8 bases; nucleotides outside the gene matches: 5. The CDR3 runs to 15 residues. The CDR3 bases are TGTGCCAGCTCACCCGGGACAGGGGGCTGGGATGAGCAGTTCTTC. It encodes CASSPGTGGWDEQFF.

The chain employs TRBV7-8 and TRBJ1-6, with no clear D. V dropped 0 bases and J dropped 4 bases, with 4 bases sitting between them. The germline gives CDR1 SGHVS, CDR2 FQNEAQ. The CDR3 spans 14 residues. CDR3 residues: CASSLALYNSPLHF. In nucleotides, the CDR3 is TGTGCCAGCAGCTTAGCTCTGTATAATTCACCCCTCCACTTT.

V is TRBV19 and J is TRBJ2-3, with 13 bases aligning to TRBD2. CDR1 is LNHDA and CDR2 is SQIVND in the germline V gene (reference sequence). This CDR3 has 15 residues. Trimming took 5 bases from V and 3 from J; bases not matched to a gene: 2. CDR3 sequence reads: CASSSTSGRTDTQYF. Written as DNA, the CDR3 is TGTGCCAGTAGTTCGACTAGCGGGAGGACAGATACGCAGTATTTT. Filled out from reference TRBV19 and TRBJ2-3, the complete variable domain reads DGGITQSPKYLFRKEGQNVTLSCEQNLNHDAMYWYRQDPGQGLRLIYYSQIVNDFQKGDIAEGYSVSREKKESFPLTVTSAQKNPTAFYLCASSSTSGRTDTQYFGPGTRLTVL.

The genes are TRBV12-3 or TRBV12-4 and TRBJ1-2; perhaps TRBD1 as D (5 bases). CDR3 length: 12 residues. Trimming took off 8 bases at V and 4 bases at J, with 11 bases between the two ends. The CDR3 nucleotides read TGTGCCAGCCTCACAGGACCCTATGGCTACACCTTC. This codes for CASLTGPYGYTF.

This chain links TRBV15 with TRBJ1-1; weak D call: TRBD1 (6 bases). This CDR3 region has 14 residues. V shed 9 bases and J shed 0 bases, with 14 bases lying between them. Germline-derived CDR1 and CDR2 are LNHNV and YYDKDF (reference sequence). CDR3 loop: CATRTDYMNTEAFF. CDR3 DNA sequence: TGTGCCACGAGGACAGATTACATGAACACTGAAGCTTTCTTT.

The table lists this clone with a count of one. The rearrangement uses TRBV9 and TRBJ2-5, with TRBD1 matching 9 bases. V lost 2 bases to trimming and J lost 4 bases; unmatched junction nucleotides: 9. The length of the CDR3 is 16 residues. Germline CDR1 SGDLS, CDR2 YYNGEE. The CDR3 sequence: CASSVATGGIAETQYF. In DNA, the CDR3 is TGTGCCAGCAGCGTGGCAACAGGGGGCATCGCAGAGACCCAGTACTTC.

The rearrangement links TRBV29-1 to TRBJ1-2, with a possible D match to TRBD1 (5 bases). CDR1 SQVTM and CDR2 ANQGSEA come from the germline V gene. Trimming took off 5 bases at V and 8 bases at J, with 15 bases between the two ends. The CDR3 runs 12 residues. The CDR3 protein is CSVTMLREGYTF. The CDR3 DNA follows: TGCAGCGTTACTATGCTCAGGGAAGGCTACACCTTC. Variable domain in full (rest from reference TRBV29-1 and TRBJ1-2): SAVISQKPSRDICQRGTSLTIQCQVDSQVTMMFWYRQQPGQSLTLIATANQGSEATYESGFVIDKFPISRPNLTFSTLTVSNMSPEDSSIYLCSVTMLREGYTFGSGTRLTVV.

The CDR3 sequence is CAISGRAGGEYGYTF. The CDR3 DNA sequence: TGTGCCATCAGTGGAAGGGCGGGGGGCGAGTATGGCTACACCTTC. The rearrangement uses TRBV10-3 and TRBJ1-2; tentative D call: TRBD1 (6 bases). The CDR3 extends over 15 amino acids. In germline, CDR1 is ENHRY, CDR2 SYGVKD. The V end was cut by 4 bases, the J end by 5 bases, with 17 bases between.

CDR3 in DNA: TGTGCCAGCAGCGTGGGGGGACAGGGTTCGTTAGGTGGCTACACCTTC. Translating it yields CASSVGGQGSLGGYTF. This rearrangement joins TRBV7-9 to TRBJ1-2; TRBD1 matches at 9 bases. Germline CDR1 SEHNR, CDR2 FQNEAQ (reference sequence). The CDR3 consists of 16 residues. Trimming at V came to 5 bases and at J to 7 bases, leaving 14 bases not matched to a gene.

The rearrangement links TRBV21-1 to TRBJ1-5; the table names TRBD1, a call not compared with the DNA. TRBV21-1 is an annotated pseudogene. CDR3 length: 14 amino acids. The CDR3 DNA reads TGTGCCAGCGGATGGGACAGGGTCAATCAGCCCCAGCATTTT. Protein product: CASGWDRVNQPQHF.

The chain couples TRBV7-2 to TRBJ2-1, with 7 bases lining up with TRBD2. The V and J ends lost 5 bases and 5 bases, in that order; junction bases with no gene match: 18. Germline values: CDR1 SGHTA, CDR2 FQGNSA. This CDR3 region has 18 residues. CDR3 sequence reads: CASSPGYAGESPHNEQFF. CDR3 DNA sequence: TGTGCCAGCAGCCCTGGGTACGCGGGAGAGTCCCCCCACAATGAGCAGTTCTTC. The full variable domain, its missing parts supplied by reference TRBV7-2 and TRBJ2-1, is GAGVSQSPSNKVTEKGKDVELRCDPISGHTALYWYRQSLGQGLEFLIYFQGNSAPDKSGLPSDRFSAERTGGSVSTLTIQRTQQEDSAVYLCASSPGYAGESPHNEQFFGPGTRLTVL.

The chain combines TRBV7-2 with TRBJ1-3; no clear D gene. The V end was cut by 5 bases, the J end by 4 bases, with 18 bases between. The CDR3 spans 16 residues. CDR1 is SGHTA, CDR2 FQGNSA, per germline. CDR3 nucleotides: TGTGCCAGCAGCCCACCCACGGGGTTCGGCGGAAACACCATATATTTT. It encodes CASSPPTGFGGNTIYF.

The chain uses TRBV6-5 and TRBJ2-3, with D tentatively TRBD1 (6 bases). The CDR3 spans 16 residues. V lost 2 bases to trimming and J lost 0 bases, with 12 bases between them. CDR1 is MNHEY, CDR2 SVGAGI, per germline. The CDR3: CASSYQTGQSTDTQYF. The CDR3 DNA follows: TGTGCCAGCAGTTACCAGACAGGTCAGAGCACAGATACGCAGTATTTT.

This clone was seen only once. V and J are TRBV7-9 and TRBJ2-7, with 7 bases that match TRBD2. V lost 1 base to trimming and J lost 3 bases; unmatched junction nucleotides: 6. CDR3 length: 15 amino acids. The germline CDR1 and CDR2 sequences are SEHNR and FQNEAQ (reference sequence). CDR3 loop: CASSLEGLAVYEQYF. CDR3 nucleotides: TGTGCCAGCAGCTTAGAAGGTCTAGCGGTCTACGAGCAGTACTTC.

The chain has TRBV7-2 and TRBJ2-2; D is undetermined. The CDR3 has 15 amino acids. Per germline, CDR1 SGHTA and CDR2 FQGNSA. V gave up 2 bases and J gave up 5 bases, with 12 bases separating them. In nucleotides, the CDR3 is TGTGCCAGCAGCTTATGGGCCCAGGAAACCGGGGAGCTGTTTTTT. Translating gives CASSLWAQETGELFF.

This clone was detected a few times. This chain uses TRBV3-1 (or the pseudogene TRBV3-2) with TRBJ2-1, with 9 bases matching TRBD2. Germline V CDR1 and CDR2: LGHDT, YNNKEL (reference sequence). The CDR3 is 19 amino acids. V dropped 2 bases and J dropped 4; count of bases not matched to a gene: 15. CDR3 sequence reads: CASSQITDISGGTYNEQFF. The CDR3 DNA sequence: TGTGCCAGCAGCCAAATCACGGATATTAGCGGGGGAACATACAATGAGCAGTTCTTC.

The rearrangement links TRBV30 to TRBJ1-1; D is undetermined. CDR3 length equals 13 residues. Germline V CDR1 and CDR2: GTSNPN, SVGIG (reference sequence). Trimming took 1 base from V and 7 from J, leaving 13 bases between them. The CDR3 loop reads CAWSAGSGREAFF. CDR3 in DNA: TGTGCCTGGAGTGCCGGGAGCGGGCGTGAAGCTTTCTTT.

This clone has just one count. The chain has TRBV29-1 and TRBJ2-7, with 13 bases identical to TRBD2. This CDR3 spans 16 amino acids. In germline, CDR1 is SQVTM, CDR2 ANQGSEA. J gave up 3 bases and V 1 base, and 6 bases lay outside the gene matches. The CDR3 protein is CSVEGLGTSGDYEQYF. DNA of the CDR3: TGCAGCGTTGAAGGGCTGGGGACTAGCGGGGACTACGAGCAGTACTTC.

The chain uses TRBV7-9 and TRBJ2-5; 8 positions agree with TRBD2. Per the germline V gene, CDR1 is SEHNR and CDR2 is FQNEAQ (reference sequence). Unmatched junction bases numbered 10, after V lost 2 bases and J lost 5 bases. The CDR3 extends over 16 amino acids. The CDR3 sequence: CASSLLVAGRGETQYF. The CDR3 coding sequence is TGTGCCAGCAGCTTACTGGTAGCGGGAAGAGGTGAGACCCAGTACTTC.

The chain couples TRBV11-3 to TRBJ2-7; perhaps TRBD1 as D (6 bases). V was shortened by 1 base and J by 3 bases, with 13 bases between the two germline ends. The CDR3 covers 15 residues. CDR1 SGHNT and CDR2 YENEEA come from the germline V gene. The CDR3 reads CASSLVGGFVYEQYF. CDR3 DNA sequence: TGTGCCAGCAGCTTAGTTGGGGGCTTTGTCTACGAGCAGTACTTC.

The CDR3 protein is CSVTRLASYEQYF. The DNA for the CDR3 is TGCAGCGTTACTAGGCTAGCATCCTACGAGCAGTACTTC. The chain has TRBV29-1 and TRBJ2-7; D possibly corresponds to TRBD2 (5 bases). CDR1 SQVTM and CDR2 ANQGSEA come from the germline V gene. V was trimmed by 5 bases and J by 1 base, leaving 12 bases between them. The CDR3 extends over 13 amino acids.

The chain is built from TRBV7-9 and TRBJ2-7; D is uncertain. The CDR3 is 16 residues long. V was clipped by 1 base and J by 0 bases, with 13 bases between them. Germline V gene lookup returns CDR1 SEHNR and CDR2 FQNEAQ (reference sequence). DNA for the CDR3: TGTGCCAGCAGCTTAGGGGCAGGCCTGAGCTCCTACGAGCAGTACTTC. As protein: CASSLGAGLSSYEQYF.

V is TRBV25-1 and J is TRBJ1-2; TRBD1 matches 7 bases. J was trimmed by 3 bases and V by 4 bases; bases with no gene match: 5. The CDR3 consists of 14 residues. Germline values: CDR1 MGHDK, CDR2 SYGVNS. The DNA for the CDR3 is TGTGCCAGCAGTGTTGGGACAGCCTACTATGGCTACACCTTC. Its translation is CASSVGTAYYGYTF.

In this sample, this clone turned up a few times. The chain has TRBV19 and TRBJ2-1, with 14 positions matching TRBD2. CDR3 length equals 16 residues. Trimming removed 7 bases from V and 6 bases from J; junction bases left unmatched: 8. CDR1 LNHDA and CDR2 SQIVND come from the germline V gene (reference sequence). The chain's CDR3 is CASTRGTSGSFNEQFF. CDR3 DNA sequence: TGTGCCAGTACACGTGGGACTAGCGGGAGTTTCAATGAGCAGTTCTTC.